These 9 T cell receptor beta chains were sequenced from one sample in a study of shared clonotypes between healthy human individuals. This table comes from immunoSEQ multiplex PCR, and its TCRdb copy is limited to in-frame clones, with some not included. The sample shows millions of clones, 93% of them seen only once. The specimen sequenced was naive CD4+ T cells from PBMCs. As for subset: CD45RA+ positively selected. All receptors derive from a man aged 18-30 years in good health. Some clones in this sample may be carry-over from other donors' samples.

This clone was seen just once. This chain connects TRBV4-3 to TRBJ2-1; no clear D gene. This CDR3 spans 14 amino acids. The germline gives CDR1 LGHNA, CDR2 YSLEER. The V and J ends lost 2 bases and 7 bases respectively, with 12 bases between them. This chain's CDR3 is CASSQNTLGNEQFF. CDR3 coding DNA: TGCGCCAGCAGCCAAAACACCCTCGGGAATGAGCAGTTCTTC.

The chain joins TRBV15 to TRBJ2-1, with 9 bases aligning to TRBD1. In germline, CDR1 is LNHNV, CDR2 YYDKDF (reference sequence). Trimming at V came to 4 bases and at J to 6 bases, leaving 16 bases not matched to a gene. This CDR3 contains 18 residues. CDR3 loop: CATSKQQSGTGLGNEQFF. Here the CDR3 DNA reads TGTGCCACCAGCAAGCAACAATCCGGGACAGGGTTAGGCAATGAGCAGTTCTTC.

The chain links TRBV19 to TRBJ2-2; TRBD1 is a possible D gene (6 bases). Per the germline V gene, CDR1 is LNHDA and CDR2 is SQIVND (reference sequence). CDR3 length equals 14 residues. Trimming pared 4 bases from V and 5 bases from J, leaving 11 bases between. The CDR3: CASSTYTGTGELFF. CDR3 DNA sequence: TGTGCCAGTAGTACATATACAGGGACCGGGGAGCTGTTTTTT. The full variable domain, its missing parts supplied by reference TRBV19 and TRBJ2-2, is DGGITQSPKYLFRKEGQNVTLSCEQNLNHDAMYWYRQDPGQGLRLIYYSQIVNDFQKGDIAEGYSVSREKKESFPLTVTSAQKNPTAFYLCASSTYTGTGELFFGEGSRLTVL.

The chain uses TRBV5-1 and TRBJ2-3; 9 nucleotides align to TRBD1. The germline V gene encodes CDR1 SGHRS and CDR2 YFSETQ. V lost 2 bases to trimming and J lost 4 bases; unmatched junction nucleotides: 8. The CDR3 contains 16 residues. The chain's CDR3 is CASSFPDRGGPDTQYF. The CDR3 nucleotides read TGCGCCAGCAGCTTCCCGGACAGGGGAGGTCCAGATACGCAGTATTTT. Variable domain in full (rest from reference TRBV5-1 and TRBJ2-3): KAGVTQTPRYLIKTRGQQVTLSCSPISGHRSVSWYQQTPGQGLQFLFEYFSETQRNKGNFPGRFSGRQFSNSRSEMNVSTLELGDSALYLCASSFPDRGGPDTQYFGPGTRLTVL.

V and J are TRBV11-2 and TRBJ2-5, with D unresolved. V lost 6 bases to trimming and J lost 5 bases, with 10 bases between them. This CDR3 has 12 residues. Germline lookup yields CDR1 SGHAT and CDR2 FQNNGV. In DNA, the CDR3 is TGTGCCAGCAGGCCGGATTCGGAGACCCAGTACTTC. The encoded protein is CASRPDSETQYF.

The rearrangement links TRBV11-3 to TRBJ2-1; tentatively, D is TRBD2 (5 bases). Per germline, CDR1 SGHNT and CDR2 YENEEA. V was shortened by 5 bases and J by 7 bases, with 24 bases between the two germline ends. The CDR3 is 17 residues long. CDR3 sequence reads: CASSATGVLAQSNEQFF. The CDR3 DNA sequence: TGTGCCAGCAGCGCCACCGGTGTCCTAGCCCAATCAAATGAGCAGTTCTTC. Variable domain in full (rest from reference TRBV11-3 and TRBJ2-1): EAGVVQSPRYKIIEKKQPVAFWCNPISGHNTLYWYLQNLGQGPELLIRYENEEAVDDSQLPKDRFSAERLKGVDSTLKIQPAELGDSAVYLCASSATGVLAQSNEQFFGPGTRLTVL.

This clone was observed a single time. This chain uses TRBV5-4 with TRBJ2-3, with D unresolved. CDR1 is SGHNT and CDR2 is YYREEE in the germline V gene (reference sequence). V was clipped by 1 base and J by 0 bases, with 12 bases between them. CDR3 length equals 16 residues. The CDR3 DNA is TGTGCCAGCAGCTTGAGGCAGCTTCAGAGCACAGATACGCAGTATTTT. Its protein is CASSLRQLQSTDTQYF. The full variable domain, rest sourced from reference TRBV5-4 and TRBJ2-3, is ETGVTQSPTHLIKTRGQQVTLRCSSQSGHNTVSWYQQALGQGPQFIFQYYREEENGRGNFPPRFSGLQFPNYSSELNVNALELDDSALYLCASSLRQLQSTDTQYFGPGTRLTVL.

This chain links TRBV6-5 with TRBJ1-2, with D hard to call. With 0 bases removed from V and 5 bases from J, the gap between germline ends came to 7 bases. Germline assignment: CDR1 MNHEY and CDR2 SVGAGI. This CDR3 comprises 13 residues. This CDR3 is CASSYSNGYGYTF. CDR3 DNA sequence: TGTGCCAGCAGTTACTCGAACGGATATGGCTACACCTTC.

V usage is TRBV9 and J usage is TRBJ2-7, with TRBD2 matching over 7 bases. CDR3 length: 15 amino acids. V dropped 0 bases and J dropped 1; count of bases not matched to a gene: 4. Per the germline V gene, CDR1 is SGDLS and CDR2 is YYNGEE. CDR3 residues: CASSVGGTKSYEQYF. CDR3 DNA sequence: TGTGCCAGCAGCGTAGGGGGGACTAAGTCCTACGAGCAGTACTTC. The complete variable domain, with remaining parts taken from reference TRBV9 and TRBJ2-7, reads DSGVTQTPKHLITATGQRVTLRCSPRSGDLSVYWYQQSLDQGLQFLIQYYNGEERAKGNILERFSAQQFPDLHSELNLSSLELGDSALYFCASSVGGTKSYEQYFGPGTRLTVT.